Listed here are 12 T cell receptor beta chains from one sample, sequenced in a study of post-analysis software for immune sequencing data. cDNA libraries of TCR beta carried unique molecular identifiers. A single record per CDR3 protein comes from TCRdb applying MiXCR to the PCR reads. The table has 600,000 to 750,000 distinct CDR3 sequences, around 64% seen once. The study's findings and limits: Comparison of patients with controls showed 4 to 6 TRBV segments more frequent in patients, TRBV5-6, TRBV5-1 and TRBV20-1 among them.

These receptors have no known antigen. The sequenced sample consisted of blood. The source is a girl aged 2 to 10 with multiple sclerosis.

CDR3 DNA: TGCAGCTTTATTTTAGCGGGCTCCACAGATACGCAGTATTTT. This gives the protein CSFILAGSTDTQYF. The chain carries TRBV29-1 and TRBJ2-3, with TRBD2 matching 7 bases. The V gene end was trimmed by 8 bases and the J gene end by 2 bases; junction bases not matched to a gene: 10. CDR1 is SQVTM and CDR2 is ANQGSEA in the germline V gene. There are 14 residues in the CDR3.

V and J are TRBV7-2 and TRBJ2-3; 11 bases align to TRBD1. The V gene end was trimmed by 4 bases and the J gene end by 0 bases; junction bases not matched to a gene: 9. The CDR3 consists of 18 residues. Per germline, CDR1 SGHTA and CDR2 FQGNSA. In nucleotides, the CDR3 is TGTGCCAGCAGCTCCCTCGGACAGGGGGCGCCCAGCACAGATACGCAGTATTTT. Protein sequence: CASSSLGQGAPSTDTQYF.

The chain carries TRBV6-5 and TRBJ1-2, with D perhaps matching TRBD1 (6 bases). The CDR3 is 12 amino acids. V was pared by 5 bases and J by 7 bases, with 11 bases between. Germline V CDR1 and CDR2: MNHEY, SVGAGI. CDR3 nucleotide sequence: TGTGCCAGCAGTCCGTTACAGGGTGGCTACACCTTC. Amino acid sequence: CASSPLQGGYTF.

V and J are TRBV20-1 and TRBJ2-5; 14 positions match TRBD2. The CDR3 spans 17 residues. With 5 bases clipped from V and 0 bases from J, the junction kept 8 bases outside the gene matches. Germline CDR1 and CDR2: DFQATT and SNEGSKA (reference sequence). In DNA form, the CDR3 reads TGCAGTGCTGAGGGGACTAGCGGGAGCTCTCACCAAGAGACCCAGTACTTC. It encodes CSAEGTSGSSHQETQYF.

This rearrangement joins TRBV12-3 or TRBV12-4 to TRBJ1-6, with D unresolved. This CDR3 region has 17 residues. With 2 bases removed from V and 3 bases from J, the gap between germline ends came to 14 bases. CDR3 nucleotides: TGTGCCAGCAGTTTAATTATCTCGGAGGTCTATAATTCACCCCTCCACTTT. This sequence encodes CASSLIISEVYNSPLHF.

The rearrangement uses TRBV29-1 and TRBJ2-1, with D possibly matching TRBD2 (6 bases). V dropped 7 bases and J dropped 1 base, with 17 bases sitting between them. CDR3 length equals 15 residues. Per germline, CDR1 SQVTM and CDR2 ANQGSEA. The CDR3 DNA follows: TGCAGCGCCGTTGGCGGGGATAGTTCCTACAATGAGCAGTTCTTC. Protein sequence: CSAVGGDSSYNEQFF.

The rearrangement uses TRBV2 and TRBJ2-3; the match to TRBD2 covers 13 bases. The CDR3 has 16 residues. Germline values: CDR1 SNHLY, CDR2 FYNNEI. J was trimmed by 2 bases and V by 11 bases; bases with no gene match: 10. The CDR3 coding sequence is TGTGCCGGCAAGGGGACTAGCGGGGACTACACAGATACGCAGTATTTT. Its protein is CAGKGTSGDYTDTQYF. The full variable domain, with the rest looked up from reference TRBV2 and TRBJ2-3, is EPEVTQTPSHQVTQMGQEVILRCVPISNHLYFYWYRQILGQKVEFLVSFYNNEISEKSEIFDDQFSVERPDGSNFTLKIRSTKLEDSAMYFCAGKGTSGDYTDTQYFGPGTRLTVL.

This clonotype has just a few counts. This rearrangement joins TRBV10-2 to TRBJ2-3; D is undetermined. CDR1 WSHSY and CDR2 SAAADI come from the germline V gene. This CDR3 has 13 amino acids. The V end lost 6 bases, the J end lost 0 bases, and 7 bases lay between the germline ends. CDR3 protein: CASRISSTDTQYF. In DNA form, the CDR3 reads TGCGCCAGCAGGATATCTAGCACAGATACGCAGTATTTT.

This clonotype was seen only a few times. This CDR3 reads CAWSVGASGGNEQYF. The CDR3 DNA reads TGTGCCTGGAGTGTAGGGGCTAGCGGGGGAAACGAGCAGTACTTC. This sequence joins TRBV30 and TRBJ2-4, with 10 positions matching TRBD2. The DNA end is a closer match to TRBJ2-7, so the J assignment may be wrong. Germline V gene data show CDR1 as GTSNPN and CDR2 as SVGIG (reference sequence). The CDR3 runs to 15 residues.

The chain uses TRBV7-9 and TRBJ1-2; D is ambiguous. The germline V and J ends were trimmed by 3 bases and 0 bases, with 11 bases remaining between them. This CDR3 has 15 amino acids. The germline CDR1 and CDR2 sequences are SEHNR and FQNEAQ (reference sequence). As DNA, the CDR3 is TGTGCCAGCAGCTTCCTACAGTTAGCTAACTATGGCTACACCTTC. Translated, it gives CASSFLQLANYGYTF.

In its sample, this clonotype was seen a few times. CDR3 region: CASGPARLAGYSYEQYF. For the CDR3, the DNA is TGTGCCAGCGGCCCAGCCCGCTTAGCGGGGTACTCCTACGAGCAGTACTTC. The V gene is TRBV12-3 or TRBV12-4, the J gene TRBJ2-7, with TRBD2 identical over 8 bases. Germline trimming cut 8 bases from V and 0 bases from J; bases unmatched to any gene: 15. This CDR3 spans 17 amino acids.

The chain links TRBV2 to TRBJ2-4; D unclear. CDR3 size: 14 residues. Trimming cost V 3 bases and J 5 bases, with 11 bases left between them. CDR1 is SNHLY, CDR2 FYNNEI, per germline. CDR3 nucleotides: TGTGCCAGCAGTGAGATTGGGGTACAAAACATTCAGTACTTC. It is translated as CASSEIGVQNIQYF.